Here is one T cell receptor beta chain with its context. The antigen is undetermined. Germline V gene sequence: CDR1 SNHLY, CDR2 FYNNEI. V lost 6 bases to trimming and J lost 2 bases, with 9 bases between them. This CDR3 spans 13 amino acids. This entry comes from a study of beta chain features in type 1 diabetes. Whole-study findings and limits: For Type 1 diabetes patients, all four CD4+ subsets carried TCRB CDR3s that were moderately but significantly shorter.

What was sequenced were expressed TCRB transcripts, since all of the isolated RNA had been reverse transcribed. Produced via immunoSEQ multiplex PCR; TCRdb's table is partial and in-frame only. This sample has about 150,000 clones; roughly 10% occur once, and the top ten carry roughly 0.72%. The rearrangement links TRBV2 to TRBJ2-3; D is undetermined. The TCR originated in a woman aged 25 to 45 with type 1 diabetes. Material for sequencing was central memory CD4+ T cells from blood. CDR3 sequence reads: CASRLGSTDTQYF. In DNA form, the CDR3 reads TGTGCCAGCAGACTGGGCTCCACAGATACGCAGTATTTT.